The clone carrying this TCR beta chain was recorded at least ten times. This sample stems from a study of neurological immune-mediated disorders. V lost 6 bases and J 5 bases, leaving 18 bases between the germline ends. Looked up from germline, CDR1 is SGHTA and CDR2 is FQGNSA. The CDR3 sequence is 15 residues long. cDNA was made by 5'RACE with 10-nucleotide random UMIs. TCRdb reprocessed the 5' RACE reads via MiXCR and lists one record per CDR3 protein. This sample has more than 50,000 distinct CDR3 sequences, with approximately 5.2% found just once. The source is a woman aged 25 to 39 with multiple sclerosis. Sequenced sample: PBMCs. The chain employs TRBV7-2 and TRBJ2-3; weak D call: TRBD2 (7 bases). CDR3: CASSRRGGKEDTQYF. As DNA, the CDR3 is TGTGCCAGCAGTAGAAGGGGGGGCAAGGAAGATACGCAGTATTTT.